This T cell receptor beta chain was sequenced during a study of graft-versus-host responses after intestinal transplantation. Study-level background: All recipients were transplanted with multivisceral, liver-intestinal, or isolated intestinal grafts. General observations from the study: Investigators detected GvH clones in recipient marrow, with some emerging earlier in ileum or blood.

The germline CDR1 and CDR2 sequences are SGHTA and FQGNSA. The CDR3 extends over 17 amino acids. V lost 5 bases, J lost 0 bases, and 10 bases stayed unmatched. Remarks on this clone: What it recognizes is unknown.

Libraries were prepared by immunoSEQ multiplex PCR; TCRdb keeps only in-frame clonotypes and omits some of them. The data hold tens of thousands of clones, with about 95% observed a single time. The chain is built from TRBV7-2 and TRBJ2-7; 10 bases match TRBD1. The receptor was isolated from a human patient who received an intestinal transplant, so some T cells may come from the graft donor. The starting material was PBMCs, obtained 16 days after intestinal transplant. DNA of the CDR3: TGTGCCAGCAGCCCAAGAGCCCGGGACAGGGGCTCCTACGAGCAGTACTTC. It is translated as CASSPRARDRGSYEQYF.